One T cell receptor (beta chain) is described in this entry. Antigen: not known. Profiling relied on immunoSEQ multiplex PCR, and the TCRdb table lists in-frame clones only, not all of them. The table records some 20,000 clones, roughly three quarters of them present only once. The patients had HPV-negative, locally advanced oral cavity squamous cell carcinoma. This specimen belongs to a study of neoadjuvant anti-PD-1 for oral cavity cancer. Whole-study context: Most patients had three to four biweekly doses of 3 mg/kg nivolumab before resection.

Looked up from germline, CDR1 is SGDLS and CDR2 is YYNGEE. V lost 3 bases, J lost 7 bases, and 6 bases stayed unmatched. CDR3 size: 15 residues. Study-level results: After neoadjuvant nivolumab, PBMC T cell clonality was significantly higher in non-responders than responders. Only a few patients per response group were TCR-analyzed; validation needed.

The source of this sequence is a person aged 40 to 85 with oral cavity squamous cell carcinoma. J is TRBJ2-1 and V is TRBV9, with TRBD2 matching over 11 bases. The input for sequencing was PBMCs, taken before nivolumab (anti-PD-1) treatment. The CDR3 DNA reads TGTGCCAGCAGCGCACATACTAGCGGGAGTAATGAGCAGTTCTTC. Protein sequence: CASSAHTSGSNEQFF.